Listed below are T cell receptor beta chains from one sample, sequenced in a study of cytomegalovirus exposure and HLA in healthy donors. Profiled with immunoSEQ multiplex PCR; TCRdb holds only in-frame clones, not every one. The sample contains approximately 160,000 clones, 80% to 90% of which appear only once. Sequencing was carried out using PBMCs. The receptors shown here come from a girl aged 5 to 17 in good health and CMV-seropositive. Both conserved end residues are part of each CDR3. The D gene is left open where the match is weak. Expanded clones get a size class; other rows say once, few or many, or leave the size out.

v_gene: TRBV19
d_gene: -
abundance: few
len: 11
j_gene: TRBJ1-3
CDR3aa: CATPGENTIYF
CDR3nt: TGTGCCACCCCGGGGGAAAACACCATATATTTT

v_gene: TRBV7-9
d_gene: TRBD2
abundance: once
len: 17
j_gene: TRBJ2-2
CDR3aa: CASSLVGGGTNTGELFF
CDR3nt: TGTGCCAGCAGCTTAGTAGGCGGGGGAACGAACACCGGGGAGCTGTTTTTT

v_gene: TRBV4-1
d_gene: -
abundance: -
len: 15
j_gene: TRBJ1-1
CDR3aa: CASSQVYSKNTEAFF
CDR3nt: TGCGCCAGCAGCCAAGTCTATAGCAAGAACACTGAAGCTTTCTTT

v_gene: TRBV5-5
d_gene: -
abundance: -
len: 13
j_gene: TRBJ1-1
CDR3aa: CASSSTGNTEAFF
CDR3nt: TGTGCCAGCAGCTCGACGGGGAACACTGAAGCTTTCTTT

v_gene: TRBV4-2
d_gene: TRBD2
abundance: once
len: 20
j_gene: TRBJ2-3
CDR3aa: CASSQAYGGSGGDYTDTQYF
CDR3nt: TGTGCCAGCAGCCAAGCATACGGGGGCAGCGGGGGAGACTACACAGATACGCAGTATTTT

v_gene: TRBV6-6
d_gene: TRBD1
abundance: -
len: 16
j_gene: TRBJ1-2
CDR3aa: CASSLKPHRGPGGYTF
CDR3nt: TGTGCCAGCAGTTTAAAGCCGCACAGGGGGCCTGGTGGCTACACCTTC

v_gene: TRBV5-1
d_gene: -
abundance: -
len: 15
j_gene: TRBJ1-1
CDR3aa: CASSLAQGPNTEAFF
CDR3nt: TGCGCCAGCAGCTTGGCTCAGGGGCCGAACACTGAAGCTTTCTTT

v_gene: TRBV27
d_gene: TRBD1
abundance: -
len: 15
j_gene: TRBJ1-2
CDR3aa: CASSGDRGQVGGYTF
CDR3nt: TGTGCCAGCAGTGGGGACCGGGGACAGGTTGGAGGCTACACCTTC

v_gene: TRBV19
d_gene: TRBD1
abundance: -
len: 13
j_gene: TRBJ1-1
CDR3aa: CASSPQGARRAFF
CDR3nt: TGTGCCAGTAGTCCACAGGGGGCCCGTCGAGCTTTCTTT

v_gene: TRBV11-3
d_gene: -
abundance: -
len: 15
j_gene: TRBJ2-7
CDR3aa: CASSLEAGLGHEQYF
CDR3nt: TGTGCCAGCAGCTTAGAGGCAGGGTTAGGCCACGAGCAGTACTTC

v_gene: TRBV6-5
d_gene: TRBD1
abundance: once
len: 12
j_gene: TRBJ1-2
CDR3aa: CASSNRGHGYTF
CDR3nt: TGTGCCAGCAGCAACAGGGGCCATGGCTACACCTTC

v_gene: TRBV7-9
d_gene: TRBD1
abundance: -
len: 19
j_gene: TRBJ1-1
CDR3aa: CASSLANGQVALFNTEAFF
CDR3nt: TGTGCCAGCAGCTTAGCAAATGGACAGGTTGCACTGTTCAACACTGAAGCTTTCTTT

v_gene: TRBV7-9
d_gene: -
abundance: -
len: 11
j_gene: TRBJ2-7
CDR3aa: CASSPGYEQYF
CDR3nt: TGTGCCAGCAGCCCCGGCTACGAGCAGTACTTC

v_gene: TRBV4-1
d_gene: -
abundance: -
len: 15
j_gene: TRBJ1-1
CDR3aa: CASSQDRRPNTEAFF
CDR3nt: TGCGCCAGCAGCCAGGACAGACGTCCGAACACTGAAGCTTTCTTT

v_gene: TRBV11-2
d_gene: TRBD1
abundance: -
len: 16
j_gene: TRBJ2-5
CDR3aa: CASSWDGRGPPETQYF
CDR3nt: TGTGCCAGCAGCTGGGATGGCAGGGGGCCTCCAGAGACCCAGTACTTC

v_gene: TRBV23-1
d_gene: TRBD1
abundance: -
len: 14
j_gene: TRBJ2-7
CDR3aa: CASTPGQGSYEQYF
CDR3nt: TGCGCCAGCACGCCGGGACAGGGCTCCTACGAGCAGTACTTC

v_gene: TRBV12-5
d_gene: TRBD2
abundance: -
len: 14
j_gene: TRBJ2-7
CDR3aa: CASGAGGVIYEQYF
CDR3nt: TGTGCTAGTGGGGCGGGGGGGGTAATATACGAGCAGTACTTC

v_gene: TRBV19
d_gene: -
abundance: -
len: 13
j_gene: TRBJ1-2
CDR3aa: CASSMQGYYGYTF
CDR3nt: TGTGCCAGTAGTATGCAGGGTTACTATGGCTACACCTTC

v_gene: TRBV4-1
d_gene: -
abundance: -
len: 15
j_gene: TRBJ1-4
CDR3aa: CASRWTGATNEKLFF
CDR3nt: TGCGCCAGCAGATGGACCGGGGCAACTAATGAAAAACTGTTTTTT

v_gene: TRBV9
d_gene: -
abundance: -
len: 16
j_gene: TRBJ1-6
CDR3aa: CASSVGGGPYNSPLHF
CDR3nt: TGTGCCAGCAGCGTAGGAGGAGGGCCCTATAATTCACCCCTCCACTTT

v_gene: TRBV6-1
d_gene: TRBD1
abundance: -
len: 15
j_gene: TRBJ2-2
CDR3aa: CASSAGTGVAGELFF
CDR3nt: TGTGCCAGCAGTGCCGGGACAGGGGTTGCCGGGGAGCTGTTTTTT

v_gene: TRBV7-2
d_gene: -
abundance: few
len: 13
j_gene: TRBJ2-7
CDR3aa: CASSERDWYEQYF
CDR3nt: TGTGCCAGCAGCGAGAGGGACTGGTACGAGCAGTACTTC

v_gene: TRBV5-1
d_gene: -
abundance: -
len: 14
j_gene: TRBJ2-1
CDR3aa: CASGGATSYNEQFF
CDR3nt: TGCGCCAGCGGGGGGGCCACTAGCTACAATGAGCAGTTCTTC

v_gene: TRBV9
d_gene: TRBD1
abundance: once
len: 15
j_gene: TRBJ1-2
CDR3aa: CASSLTGATGHGYTF
CDR3nt: TGTGCCAGCAGCCTAACAGGGGCCACGGGGCATGGCTACACCTTC

v_gene: TRBV4-1
d_gene: TRBD1
abundance: -
len: 17
j_gene: TRBJ1-2
CDR3aa: CASSQPHRQGRDRGYTF
CDR3nt: TGCGCCAGCAGCCAACCGCATCGACAGGGGCGGGATAGGGGCTACACCTTC

v_gene: TRBV11-2
d_gene: -
abundance: -
len: 12
j_gene: TRBJ2-7
CDR3aa: CASSLANYEQYF
CDR3nt: TGTGCCAGCAGCTTGGCCAACTACGAGCAGTACTTC

v_gene: TRBV9
d_gene: TRBD1
abundance: -
len: 17
j_gene: TRBJ1-1
CDR3aa: CASSVIPLGTANTEAFF
CDR3nt: TGTGCCAGCAGCGTAATACCTCTTGGGACAGCGAACACTGAAGCTTTCTTT

v_gene: TRBV6-5
d_gene: -
abundance: -
len: 16
j_gene: TRBJ1-3
CDR3aa: CASSYGRGGFGNTIYF
CDR3nt: TGTGCCAGCAGTTACGGGCGCGGGGGGTTTGGAAACACCATATATTTT

v_gene: TRBV4-1
d_gene: TRBD1
abundance: -
len: 16
j_gene: TRBJ1-2
CDR3aa: CASSQAGQGKNDGYTF
CDR3nt: TGCGCCAGCAGCCAAGCGGGACAGGGTAAAAACGATGGCTACACCTTC

v_gene: TRBV5-1
d_gene: TRBD1
abundance: -
len: 17
j_gene: TRBJ1-6
CDR3aa: CASTEYRGRTGNSPLHF
CDR3nt: TGCGCCAGCACCGAGTACAGGGGGCGAACGGGGAATTCACCCCTCCACTTT

v_gene: TRBV25-1
d_gene: -
abundance: -
len: 11
j_gene: TRBJ1-1
CDR3aa: CATTVNTEAFF
CDR3nt: TGTGCCACAACAGTGAACACTGAAGCTTTCTTT

v_gene: TRBV12-5
d_gene: -
abundance: -
len: 14
j_gene: TRBJ2-3
CDR3aa: CASGLALFPDTQYF
CDR3nt: TGTGCTAGTGGTCTGGCGTTGTTTCCAGATACGCAGTATTTT